This entry lists 2 T cell receptor beta chains sequenced from one sample in a study of T-cell reconstitution after alpha-beta-depleted transplantation in children. Unique molecular identifiers were built into the TCRbeta library. TCRdb reprocessed the PCR reads via MiXCR and lists one record per CDR3 protein. This sample has just over 950,000 distinct CDR3 sequences, with about 29% found just once. The sequencing used PBMCs, mostly from graft donor cells, collected 360 days after TCRalphabeta/CD19-depleted stem cell transplant. These receptors were collected from a boy under three years old who had a stem cell transplant for SCID, so the T cells may come from the graft donor.

This clonotype came up a few times. The chain recombines TRBV27 with TRBJ1-2; 8 bases are a match to TRBD1. V was pared by 5 bases and J by 8 bases, with 10 bases of the junction left unmatched. CDR3 length: 14 residues. The V gene's germline CDR1 is MNHEY and CDR2 SMNVEV (reference sequence). The CDR3: CASSRPGTGVGYTF. CDR3 nucleotides: TGTGCCAGCAGTCGCCCCGGGACAGGTGTGGGCTACACCTTC.

This clonotype was found a few times. CDR3 DNA sequence: TGTGCCAGCAGCCCCAGGGGACCGAACTATGGCTACACCTTC. Protein product: CASSPRGPNYGYTF. V gene TRBV12-3 or TRBV12-4 combines with J gene TRBJ1-2; D might be TRBD1 (6 bases). This CDR3 is 14 amino acids long. Trimming removed 6 bases from V and 2 bases from J, with 13 bases in between.